The next 11 T cell receptor beta chains were all read from a single sample in a study of Graves' ophthalmopathy and Graves' hyperthyroidism. The TCR beta CDR3 regions underwent amplification from RNA transcripts. A first-round RT-PCR used HTBI primers, followed by a second-round multiplex PCR. TCRdb called the multiplex PCR reads again in MiXCR, with one record for every CDR3 protein. This table has around 170,000 distinct CDR3 sequences, around two fifths appearing once. Sequenced: peripheral blood. Receptor source: a middle-aged woman with Graves' ophthalmopathy.

This chain links TRBV6-2 or TRBV6-3 with TRBJ2-7; 7 nucleotides line up with TRBD1. CDR1 MNHEY and CDR2 SVGEGT come from the germline V gene. The junction had 12 bases not matched to a gene; V was cut back by 0 bases and J by 7 bases. The CDR3 consists of 16 residues. The CDR3 DNA sequence: TGTGCCAGCAGTTACTCGGCCATAAGACAGGGCCTGGAGCAGTACTTC. This sequence encodes CASSYSAIRQGLEQYF.

This clonotype was found many times. The genes are TRBV6-5 and TRBJ1-5; weak D call: TRBD1 (6 bases). The germline V gene has CDR1 MNHEY and CDR2 SVGAGI. The CDR3 is 15 residues long. V was shortened by 7 bases and J by 4 bases, with 17 bases between the two germline ends. CDR3 bases: TGTGCCAGCACTTGGGGGCAGGGCGGGAATCAGCCCCAGCATTTT. The encoded protein is CASTWGQGGNQPQHF.

Many counts were recorded for this clonotype. The chain employs TRBV5-1 and TRBJ1-5; 7 bases are shared with TRBD1. V shed 4 bases, J shed 3 bases, and the junction held 7 bases outside the gene matches. Germline CDR1 and CDR2: SGHRS and YFSETQ. CDR3 size: 15 residues. The CDR3 spells CASSPWTGNNQPQHF. In DNA form, the CDR3 reads TGCGCCAGCAGCCCCTGGACAGGAAACAATCAGCCCCAGCATTTT.

This clonotype was observed many times. The chain carries TRBV7-9 and TRBJ1-3, with TRBD1 matching 7 bases. CDR1 and CDR2 from the germline V gene are SEHNR and FQNEAQ (reference sequence). V lost 4 bases and J lost 4; bases outside the gene matches: 7. The CDR3 is made up of 15 amino acids. CDR3: CASSYTGTVGNTIYF. As DNA, the CDR3 is TGTGCCAGCAGCTACACCGGGACAGTCGGAAACACCATATATTTT.

This clonotype was seen ten or more times. In nucleotides, the CDR3 is TGTGCCACTGAGGTGGGGGGGAATTTCGCCGGGGAGCTGTTTTTT. Amino acids: CATEVGGNFAGELFF. The J gene is TRBJ2-2, the V gene TRBV3-1; 7 nucleotides agree with TRBD2. V lost 10 bases, J lost 6 bases, and 14 bases stayed unmatched. The CDR3 contains 15 residues. From germline, CDR1 is LGHDT and CDR2 YNNKEL (reference sequence).

In its sample, this clonotype was seen many times. The CDR3 carries no conserved terminal phenylalanine or tryptophan, so it likely arises from a read error. The chain has TRBV27 and TRBJ2-2, with TRBD2 matching 9 bases. The CDR3 is made up of 16 amino acids. V shed 4 bases, J shed 3 bases, and the junction held 6 bases outside the gene matches. Germline CDR1 is MNHEY and CDR2 is SMNVEV (reference sequence). The CDR3 sequence: CASSYATSGYTGELFS. The CDR3 DNA reads as TGTGCCAGCAGTTACGCGACTAGCGGATACACCGGGGAGCTGTTTTCT.

This clonotype was picked up a small number of times. The rearrangement links TRBV6-1 to TRBJ1-1; 9 bases fit TRBD1. Per germline, CDR1 MNHNS and CDR2 SASEGT. V gave up 3 bases and J gave up 2 bases; unmatched junction bases: 1. The CDR3 covers 14 residues. For the CDR3, the DNA is TGTGCCAGCAGTGAGGGACAGGGCAACACTGAAGCTTTCTTT. Its protein product is CASSEGQGNTEAFF.

This rearrangement joins TRBV6-5 to TRBJ2-5; D gene unclear. CDR3 length equals 14 residues. With 4 bases removed from V and 2 bases from J, the gap between germline ends came to 11 bases. The germline CDR1 and CDR2 sequences are MNHEY and SVGAGI. CDR3 coding DNA: TGTGCCAGCAGTTCGCACTACTTGCAAGAGACCCAGTACTTC. Amino acid sequence: CASSSHYLQETQYF.

The V call is TRBV7-2, the J call TRBJ2-7, with D possibly TRBD1 on 5 matching bases. Trimming cost V 5 bases and J 3 bases, with 11 bases left between them. The CDR3 is 13 residues long. Germline V lookup: CDR1 SGHTA, CDR2 FQGNSA. The CDR3 sequence is CASSVRGHYEQYF. CDR3 nucleotide sequence: TGTGCCAGCAGCGTTAGGGGCCACTACGAGCAGTACTTC.

There are many counts of this clonotype. The genes are TRBV11-3 and TRBJ2-5; D is ambiguous. Germline CDR1 is SGHNT and CDR2 is YENEEA. V lost 1 base and J lost 0, with 9 bases in between. The CDR3 length is 15 residues. CDR3 sequence: CASSLGRSYQETQYF. As DNA, the CDR3 is TGTGCCAGCAGCTTAGGCAGGAGTTACCAAGAGACCCAGTACTTC.

The chain couples TRBV6-1 to TRBJ1-1; no clear D. Germline values: CDR1 MNHNS, CDR2 SASEGT. V lost 0 bases to trimming and J lost 5 bases, with 4 bases between them. This CDR3 region has 12 residues. CDR3 sequence reads: CASSEAATEAFF. The CDR3 nucleotides are TGTGCCAGCAGTGAAGCAGCAACTGAAGCTTTCTTT.